Shown below are 13 T cell receptor beta chains from a single sample sequenced in a study of breast tumors, draining lymph nodes, adjacent tissues (dated by TCRdb to 2016 to 2017). The library relied on multiplex PCR. TCRdb lists the instrument as Illumina HiSeq 2000. Using fastp at Q25 and MiXCR, TCRdb reprocessed the public reads and kept productive beta chains. Identical CDR3 protein sequences are pooled into one entry, listed with their most common genes and DNA. The sample includes around 70,000 distinct CDR3 sequences, with 40% to 45% observed a single time. The ten largest account for approximately 9.1% of the sample. The sequenced sample was breast tumor tissue. These receptors all come from a female donor with breast cancer. Some clones in this sample may be carry-over from other donors' samples.

V is TRBV2 and J is TRBJ2-5, with 8 bases aligning to TRBD2. Germline V CDR1 and CDR2: SNHLY, FYNNEI. J lost 5 bases, V lost 8 bases, and 4 bases had no gene match. The CDR3 is 12 amino acids. The CDR3, as DNA: TGTGCCAGCGGCGCTAGCGGGGAGACCCAGTACTTC. Amino acids: CASGASGETQYF.

The chain carries TRBV29-1 and TRBJ2-5, with D possibly being TRBD2 (6 bases). The germline V gene encodes CDR1 SQVTM and CDR2 ANQGSEA. The CDR3 contains 17 residues. V was pared by 0 bases and J by 9 bases, with 26 bases between. The CDR3 spells CSVEDPRDSGLTKAQYF. The CDR3 DNA is TGCAGCGTTGAAGATCCGAGGGACTCCGGGCTCACCAAGGCCCAGTACTTC.

As for this clonotype: A much larger clone lies one base from this, so it may be a read error. V usage is TRBV27 and J usage is TRBJ1-2; D perhaps matches TRBD1 (5 bases). The CDR3 sequence is 13 residues long. Germline lookup yields CDR1 MNHEY and CDR2 SMNVEV (reference sequence). The CDR3 DNA reads TGTACCAGCGTGTATGGGGGTGGCTATGGCTACACCTTC. Protein sequence: CTSVYGGGYGYTF.

This clonotype was detected ten times or more. The chain carries TRBV9 and TRBJ2-2, with D possibly TRBD1 on 5 matching bases. The V gene lost 0 bases and the J gene lost 5 bases, with 14 bases spanning the gap. The CDR3 is 16 residues long. The germline gives CDR1 SGDLS, CDR2 YYNGEE. The CDR3 coding sequence is TGTGCCAGCAGCGTAGCTGCAGGGCGCCAAACCGGGGAGCTGTTTTTT. This sequence encodes CASSVAAGRQTGELFF.

V and J are TRBV5-1 and TRBJ1-2, with 12 bases aligning to TRBD1. Germline V gene sequence: CDR1 SGHRS, CDR2 YFSETQ. The CDR3 is 15 residues long. V lost 2 bases and J lost 7; bases outside the gene matches: 6. The CDR3 loop reads CASSLGTGGGCGYTF. The CDR3 DNA is TGCGCCAGCAGCTTAGGGACAGGGGGCGGCTGTGGCTACACCTTC.

This clonotype has more than one count but fewer than ten. A much larger clone sits a single nucleotide away, making a read error possible. The rearrangement links TRBV7-9 to TRBJ1-2; 7 bases align to TRBD1. The V gene's germline CDR1 is SEHNR and CDR2 FQNEAQ (reference sequence). The CDR3 is 15 residues long. In nucleotides, the CDR3 is TGTGCCAGCAGCTTAACAGGGGCGCGGGGTTATGGCTACCCCTTC. It encodes CASSLTGARGYGYPF.

Of note for this clonotype: The conserved final phenylalanine or tryptophan is absent from the CDR3, which likely points to a read error. The chain links TRBV9 to TRBJ1-2; 9 bases map to TRBD1. CDR3 length equals 13 residues. Per the germline V gene, CDR1 is SGDLS and CDR2 is YYNGEE. The CDR3 protein is CAGSVQGAGGYTS. CDR3 coding DNA: TGTGCCGGCAGTGTACAGGGGGCGGGGGGCTACACCTCC.

This clonotype has a single count. The J gene is TRBJ2-5, the V gene TRBV20-1; the match to TRBD2 covers 7 bases. The junction had 11 bases not matched to a gene; V was cut back by 2 bases and J by 5 bases. The CDR3 is 15 residues long. The germline CDR1 and CDR2 sequences are DFQATT and SNEGSKA (reference sequence). CDR3 sequence reads: CSARLLAGRRETQYF. CDR3 nucleotide sequence: TGCAGTGCTAGATTGCTTGCCGGGAGGCGTGAGACCCAGTACTTC.

The CDR3 is CASSYAGGTQPLNTEAFF. In DNA, the CDR3 is TGTGCCAGCAGTTACGCAGGGGGAACCCAACCTCTGAACACTGAAGCTTTCTTT. This sequence joins TRBV25-1 and TRBJ1-1, with 7 bases aligning to TRBD1. Per the germline V gene, CDR1 is MGHDK and CDR2 is SYGVNS. This CDR3 region has 18 residues. Trimming took 5 bases from V and 0 from J; bases not matched to a gene: 15.

Worth noting for this clonotype: With a much larger clone just one base away, this may be a read error. V and J are TRBV7-9 and TRBJ2-1, with 10 bases matching TRBD2. The germline V gene has CDR1 SEHNR and CDR2 FQNEAQ (reference sequence). This CDR3 is 16 amino acids long. Trimming took 5 bases from V and 4 from J; bases not matched to a gene: 8. CDR3 nucleotide sequence: TGTGCCAGCAGCGGGGGGACTAGCGAGGGATACAATGAGCAGTTCTTC. It codes for CASSGGTSEGYNEQFF.

Of note for this clonotype: A much larger clone differs from this one at a single base, so this may be a read error. V is TRBV11-2 and J is TRBJ1-2; D is unresolved. Looked up from germline, CDR1 is SGHAT and CDR2 is FQNNGV. The CDR3 totals 11 residues. CDR3 sequence reads: CAGRSNYGSTF. The CDR3 region has the DNA TGTGCCGGCCGGAGCAACTATGGCTCCACCTTC.

V gene TRBV11-2 combines with J gene TRBJ2-3; 8 nucleotides align to TRBD2. The germline gives CDR1 SGHAT, CDR2 FQNNGV. CDR3 length: 15 amino acids. The ends lost 1 base at V and 2 bases at J; junction bases unmatched: 2. The CDR3 DNA sequence: TGTGCCAGCAGCTTAGTAGCGGGGAACACAGATACGCAGTATTTT. Amino acids: CASSLVAGNTDTQYF.

The chain has TRBV12-3 or TRBV12-4 and TRBJ1-1; 7 nucleotides align to TRBD1. With 6 bases clipped from V and 4 bases from J, the junction kept 11 bases outside the gene matches. CDR3 length: 15 residues. The CDR3, as DNA: TGTGCCAGCAGCAATAGGAAGGGGGCGGCCACTGAAGCTTTCTTT. Translating gives CASSNRKGAATEAFF.